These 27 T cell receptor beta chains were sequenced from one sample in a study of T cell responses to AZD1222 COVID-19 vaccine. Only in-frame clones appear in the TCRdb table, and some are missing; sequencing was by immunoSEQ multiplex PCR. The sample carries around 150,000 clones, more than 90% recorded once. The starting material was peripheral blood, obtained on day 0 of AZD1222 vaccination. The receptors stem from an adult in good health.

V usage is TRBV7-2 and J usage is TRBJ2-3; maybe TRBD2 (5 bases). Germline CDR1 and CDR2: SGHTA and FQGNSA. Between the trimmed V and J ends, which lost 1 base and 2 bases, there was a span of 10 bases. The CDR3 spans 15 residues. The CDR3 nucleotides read TGTGCCAGCAGCTTAGTATCCGGACTCACAGATACGCAGTATTTT. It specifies CASSLVSGLTDTQYF.

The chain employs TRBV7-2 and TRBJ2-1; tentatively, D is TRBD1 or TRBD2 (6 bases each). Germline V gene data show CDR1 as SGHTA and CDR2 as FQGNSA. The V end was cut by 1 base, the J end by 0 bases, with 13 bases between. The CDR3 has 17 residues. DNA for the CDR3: TGTGCCAGCAGCTTAGGTAAGGGGGGCGGCTCCTACAATGAGCAGTTCTTC. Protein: CASSLGKGGGSYNEQFF.

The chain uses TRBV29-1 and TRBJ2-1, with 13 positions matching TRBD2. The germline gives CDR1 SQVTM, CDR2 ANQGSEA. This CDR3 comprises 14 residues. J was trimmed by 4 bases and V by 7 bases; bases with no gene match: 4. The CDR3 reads CSAGTSGIYNEQFF. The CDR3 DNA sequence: TGCAGCGCCGGGACTAGCGGGATATACAATGAGCAGTTCTTC.

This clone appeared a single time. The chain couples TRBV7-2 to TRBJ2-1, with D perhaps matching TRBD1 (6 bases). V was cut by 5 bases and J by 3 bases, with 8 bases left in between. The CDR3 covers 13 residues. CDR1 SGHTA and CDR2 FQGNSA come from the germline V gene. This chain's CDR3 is CASSPGHYNEQFF. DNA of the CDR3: TGTGCCAGCAGCCCGGGACACTACAATGAGCAGTTCTTC.

This CDR3 reads CASSSTGLANYEQYF. CDR3 DNA sequence: TGTGCCAGCAGTTCTACGGGACTAGCTAACTACGAGCAGTACTTC. The gene calls are TRBV28 and TRBJ2-7, with 9 bases that match TRBD2. This CDR3 is built from 15 residues. Germline assignment: CDR1 MDHEN and CDR2 SYDVKM. V shed 4 bases and J 3 bases; nucleotides not matched to a gene: 7.

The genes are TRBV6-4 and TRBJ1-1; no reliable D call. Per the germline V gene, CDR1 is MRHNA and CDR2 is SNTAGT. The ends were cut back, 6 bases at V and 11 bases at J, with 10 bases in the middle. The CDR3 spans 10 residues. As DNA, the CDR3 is TGTGCCAGCAGGGTCTTGTTGGCTTTCTTT. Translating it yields CASRVLLAFF.

CDR3 bases: TGCAGCGTTGAAAAGGGTTGGGGAGAGACCCAGTACTTC. As protein: CSVEKGWGETQYF. V gene TRBV29-1 combines with J gene TRBJ2-5; the D is unclear. This CDR3 is built from 13 residues. The ends were cut back, 2 bases at V and 4 bases at J, with 11 bases in the middle. Germline V gene sequence: CDR1 SQVTM, CDR2 ANQGSEA. The variable domain in full, with the rest retrieved from reference TRBV29-1 and TRBJ2-5, is SAVISQKPSRDICQRGTSLTIQCQVDSQVTMMFWYRQQPGQSLTLIATANQGSEATYESGFVIDKFPISRPNLTFSTLTVSNMSPEDSSIYLCSVEKGWGETQYFGPGTRLLVL.

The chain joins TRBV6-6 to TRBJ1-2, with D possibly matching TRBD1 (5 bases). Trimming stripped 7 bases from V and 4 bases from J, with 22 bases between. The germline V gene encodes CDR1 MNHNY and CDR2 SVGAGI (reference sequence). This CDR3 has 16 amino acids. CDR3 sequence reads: CASISGEYPSAYGYTF. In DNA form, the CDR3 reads TGTGCCAGCATTTCGGGGGAATACCCCAGTGCCTATGGCTACACCTTC.

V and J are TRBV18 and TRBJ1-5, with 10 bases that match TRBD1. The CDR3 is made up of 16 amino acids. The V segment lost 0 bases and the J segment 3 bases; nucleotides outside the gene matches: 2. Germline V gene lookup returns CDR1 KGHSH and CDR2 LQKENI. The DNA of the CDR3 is TGTGCCAGCTCACCACCGACAGGGGGCGTCAATCAGCCCCAGCATTTT. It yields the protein CASSPPTGGVNQPQHF.

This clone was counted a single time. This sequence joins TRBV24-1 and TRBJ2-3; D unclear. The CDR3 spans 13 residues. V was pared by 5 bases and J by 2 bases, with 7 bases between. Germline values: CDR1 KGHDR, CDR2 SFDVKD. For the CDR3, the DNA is TGTGCCACCAGTGTCACGATCACAGATACGCAGTATTTT. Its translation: CATSVTITDTQYF.

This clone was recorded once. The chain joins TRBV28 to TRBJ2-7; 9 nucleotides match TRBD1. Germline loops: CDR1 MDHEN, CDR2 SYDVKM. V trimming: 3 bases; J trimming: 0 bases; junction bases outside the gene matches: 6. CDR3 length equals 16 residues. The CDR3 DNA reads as TGTGCCAGCAGTTTCCATGGACAGGGGAACTCCTACGAGCAGTACTTC. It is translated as CASSFHGQGNSYEQYF.

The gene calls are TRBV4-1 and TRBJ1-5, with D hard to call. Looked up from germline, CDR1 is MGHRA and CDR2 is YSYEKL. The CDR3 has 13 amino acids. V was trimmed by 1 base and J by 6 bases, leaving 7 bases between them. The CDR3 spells CASSQAAIQPQHF. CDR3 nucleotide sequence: TGCGCCAGCAGCCAAGCAGCGATTCAGCCCCAGCATTTT.

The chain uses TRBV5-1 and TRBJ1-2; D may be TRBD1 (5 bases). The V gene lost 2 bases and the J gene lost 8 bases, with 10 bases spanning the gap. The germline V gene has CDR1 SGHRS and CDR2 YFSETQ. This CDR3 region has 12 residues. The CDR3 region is CASSFSRDGYTF. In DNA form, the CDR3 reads TGCGCCAGCAGCTTCAGCAGGGACGGCTACACCTTC.

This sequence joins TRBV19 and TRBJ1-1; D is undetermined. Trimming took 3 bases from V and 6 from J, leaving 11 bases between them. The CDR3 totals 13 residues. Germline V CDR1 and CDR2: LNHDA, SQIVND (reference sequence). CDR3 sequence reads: CASSMVDGPEAFF. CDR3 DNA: TGTGCCAGTAGTATGGTTGACGGCCCTGAAGCTTTCTTT. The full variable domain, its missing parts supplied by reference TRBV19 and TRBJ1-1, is DGGITQSPKYLFRKEGQNVTLSCEQNLNHDAMYWYRQDPGQGLRLIYYSQIVNDFQKGDIAEGYSVSREKKESFPLTVTSAQKNPTAFYLCASSMVDGPEAFFGQGTRLTVV.

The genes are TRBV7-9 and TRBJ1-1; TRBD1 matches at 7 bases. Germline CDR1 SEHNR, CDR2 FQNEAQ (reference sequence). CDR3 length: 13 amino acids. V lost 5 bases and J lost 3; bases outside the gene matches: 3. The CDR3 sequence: CASSRDRDTEAFF. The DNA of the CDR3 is TGTGCCAGCAGCCGTGACAGGGACACTGAAGCTTTCTTT. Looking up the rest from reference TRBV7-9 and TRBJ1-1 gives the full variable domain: DTGVSQNPRHKITKRGQNVTFRCDPISEHNRLYWYRQTLGQGPEFLTYFQNEAQLEKSRLLSDRFSAERPKGSFSTLEIQRTEQGDSAMYLCASSRDRDTEAFFGQGTRLTVV.

The CDR3 is CASSLAGIAGAINEQFF. DNA for the CDR3: TGTGCCAGCAGCTTAGCGGGGATAGCGGGAGCGATCAATGAGCAGTTCTTC. V is TRBV7-6 and J is TRBJ2-1; 9 bases align to TRBD2. Germline V CDR1 and CDR2: SGHVS, FNYEAQ. This CDR3 has 17 amino acids. With 0 bases clipped from V and 6 bases from J, the junction kept 9 bases outside the gene matches.

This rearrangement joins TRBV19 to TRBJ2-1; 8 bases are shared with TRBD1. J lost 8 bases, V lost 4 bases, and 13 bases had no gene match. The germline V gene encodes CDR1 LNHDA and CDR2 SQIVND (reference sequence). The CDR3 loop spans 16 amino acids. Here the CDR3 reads CASSSPQDRAVDEQFF. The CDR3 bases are TGTGCCAGTAGTAGCCCCCAGGACAGGGCGGTCGATGAGCAGTTCTTC.

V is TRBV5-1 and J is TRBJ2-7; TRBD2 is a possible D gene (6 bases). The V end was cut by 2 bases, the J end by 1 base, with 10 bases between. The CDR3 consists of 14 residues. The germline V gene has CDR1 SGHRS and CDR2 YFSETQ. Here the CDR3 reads CASSFQEGSYEQYF. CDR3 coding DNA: TGCGCCAGCAGCTTTCAGGAGGGATCCTACGAGCAGTACTTC. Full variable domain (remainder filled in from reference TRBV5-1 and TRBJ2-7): KAGVTQTPRYLIKTRGQQVTLSCSPISGHRSVSWYQQTPGQGLQFLFEYFSETQRNKGNFPGRFSGRQFSNSRSEMNVSTLELGDSALYLCASSFQEGSYEQYFGPGTRLTVT.

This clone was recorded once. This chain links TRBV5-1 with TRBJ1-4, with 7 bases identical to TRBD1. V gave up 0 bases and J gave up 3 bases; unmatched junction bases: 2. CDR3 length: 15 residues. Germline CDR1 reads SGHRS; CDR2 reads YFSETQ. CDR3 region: CASSLEGAANEKLFF. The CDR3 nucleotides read TGCGCCAGCAGCTTGGAGGGGGCAGCTAATGAAAAACTGTTTTTT.

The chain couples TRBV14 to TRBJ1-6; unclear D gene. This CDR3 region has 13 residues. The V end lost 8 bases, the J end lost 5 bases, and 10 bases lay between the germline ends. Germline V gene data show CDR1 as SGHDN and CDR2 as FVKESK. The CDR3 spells CASRTVDNSPLHF. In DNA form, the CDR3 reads TGTGCCAGCCGTACTGTGGATAATTCACCCCTCCACTTT. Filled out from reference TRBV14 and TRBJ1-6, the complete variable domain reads EAGVTQFPSHSVIEKGQTVTLRCDPISGHDNLYWYRRVMGKEIKFLLHFVKESKQDESGMPNNRFLAERTGGTYSTLKVQPAELEDSGVYFCASRTVDNSPLHFGNGTRLTVT.

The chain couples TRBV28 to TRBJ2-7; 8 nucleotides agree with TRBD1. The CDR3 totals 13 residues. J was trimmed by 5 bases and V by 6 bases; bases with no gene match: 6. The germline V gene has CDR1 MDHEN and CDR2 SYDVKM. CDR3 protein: CASSSRGPDEQYF. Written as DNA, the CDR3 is TGTGCCAGCAGCTCCAGGGGGCCAGACGAGCAGTACTTC.

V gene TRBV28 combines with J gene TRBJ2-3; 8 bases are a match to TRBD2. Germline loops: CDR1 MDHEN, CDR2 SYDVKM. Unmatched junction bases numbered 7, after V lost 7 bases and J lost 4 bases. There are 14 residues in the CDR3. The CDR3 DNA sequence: TGTGCCAGCATTACTAGCGGTCGGGCAGATACGCAGTATTTT. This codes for CASITSGRADTQYF.

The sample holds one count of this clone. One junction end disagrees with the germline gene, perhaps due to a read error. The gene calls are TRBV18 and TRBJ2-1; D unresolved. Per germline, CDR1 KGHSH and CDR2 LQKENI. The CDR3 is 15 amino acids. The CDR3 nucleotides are TGTGCCATCTCATCGCCGGACCACTCCTACAATGAGCAGTTCTTC. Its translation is CAISSPDHSYNEQFF.

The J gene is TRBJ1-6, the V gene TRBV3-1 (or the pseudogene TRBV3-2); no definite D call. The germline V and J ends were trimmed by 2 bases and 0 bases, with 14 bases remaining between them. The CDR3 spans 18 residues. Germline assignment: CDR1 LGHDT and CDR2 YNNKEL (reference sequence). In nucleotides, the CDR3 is TGTGCCAGCAGCCAACCAAGGAGGACCAGCTCCTATAATTCACCCCTCCACTTT. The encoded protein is CASSQPRRTSSYNSPLHF.

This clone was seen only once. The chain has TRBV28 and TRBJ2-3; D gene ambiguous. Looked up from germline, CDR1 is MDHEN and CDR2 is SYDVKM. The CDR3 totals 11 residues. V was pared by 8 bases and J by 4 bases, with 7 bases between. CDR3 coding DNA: TGTGCCAGCTGTCAGGCAGATACGCAGTATTTT. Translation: CASCQADTQYF.

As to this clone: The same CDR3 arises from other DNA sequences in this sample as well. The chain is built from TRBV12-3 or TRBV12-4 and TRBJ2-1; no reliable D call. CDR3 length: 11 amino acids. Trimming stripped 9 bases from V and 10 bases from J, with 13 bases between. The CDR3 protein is CASSTRQEQFF. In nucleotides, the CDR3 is TGTGCCAGTAGTACAAGACAAGAGCAGTTCTTC.

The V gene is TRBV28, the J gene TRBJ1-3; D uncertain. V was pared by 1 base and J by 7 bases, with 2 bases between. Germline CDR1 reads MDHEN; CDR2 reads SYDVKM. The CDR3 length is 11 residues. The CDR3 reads CASSLLNTIYF. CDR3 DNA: TGTGCCAGCAGTTTATTGAACACCATATATTTT.